This T cell receptor beta chain was recorded in a study of blood T cell repertoires in COVID-19. Whole-study context: Collection of acute and convalescent COVID-19 samples took place in the United States, Italy and Spain. The cDNA or gDNA used as material had been derived from T cells, B-cell-depleted T cells, or PBMCs.

In the study's own analysis: Amplification from reference gene primers served as the basis for estimated nucleated cell counts. Some clones are missing from TCRdb's copy, which holds only in-frame ones; the method was immunoSEQ multiplex PCR. V and J calls and clone size are given by that table; D and trimming were obtained from the DNA. The data show around 67,000 clones, with around 91% seen just once and around 9.1% held by the top ten. This sequence originates from a human donor in a cohort sampled during active COVID-19. Sequencing input: peripheral blood.

The CDR3 loop is CASSFLRAAPQETQYF. CDR3 DNA sequence: TGTGCCAGCAGCTTTTTGCGGGCAGCTCCGCAAGAGACCCAGTACTTC. This chain links TRBV11-2 with TRBJ2-5, with a weak D call TRBD2 (5 bases). Germline V CDR1 and CDR2: SGHAT, FQNNGV. The CDR3 extends over 16 amino acids. The V end lost 3 bases, the J end lost 2 bases, and 16 bases lay between the germline ends. The variable domain in full, with the rest retrieved from reference TRBV11-2 and TRBJ2-5, is EAGVAQSPRYKIIEKRQSVAFWCNPISGHATLYWYQQILGQGPKLLIQFQNNGVVDDSQLPKDRFSAERLKGVDSTLKIQPAKLEDSAVYLCASSFLRAAPQETQYFGPGTRLLVL.